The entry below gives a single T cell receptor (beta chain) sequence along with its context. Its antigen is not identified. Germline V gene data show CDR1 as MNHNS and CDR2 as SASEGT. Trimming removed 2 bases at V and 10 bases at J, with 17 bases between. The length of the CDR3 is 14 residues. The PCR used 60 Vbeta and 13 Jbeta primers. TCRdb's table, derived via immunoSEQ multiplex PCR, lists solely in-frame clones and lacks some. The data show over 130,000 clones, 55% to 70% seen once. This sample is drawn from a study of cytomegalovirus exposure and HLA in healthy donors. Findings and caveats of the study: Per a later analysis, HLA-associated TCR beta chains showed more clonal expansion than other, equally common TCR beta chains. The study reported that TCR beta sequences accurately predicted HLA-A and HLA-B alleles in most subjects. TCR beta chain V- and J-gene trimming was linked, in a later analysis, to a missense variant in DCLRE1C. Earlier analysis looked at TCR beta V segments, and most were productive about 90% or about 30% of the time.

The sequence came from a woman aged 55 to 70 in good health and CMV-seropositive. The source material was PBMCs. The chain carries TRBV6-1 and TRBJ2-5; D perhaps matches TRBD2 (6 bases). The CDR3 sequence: CASSEMNTRRDQYF. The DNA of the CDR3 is TGTGCCAGCAGTGAAATGAACACGAGGCGGGACCAGTACTTC.